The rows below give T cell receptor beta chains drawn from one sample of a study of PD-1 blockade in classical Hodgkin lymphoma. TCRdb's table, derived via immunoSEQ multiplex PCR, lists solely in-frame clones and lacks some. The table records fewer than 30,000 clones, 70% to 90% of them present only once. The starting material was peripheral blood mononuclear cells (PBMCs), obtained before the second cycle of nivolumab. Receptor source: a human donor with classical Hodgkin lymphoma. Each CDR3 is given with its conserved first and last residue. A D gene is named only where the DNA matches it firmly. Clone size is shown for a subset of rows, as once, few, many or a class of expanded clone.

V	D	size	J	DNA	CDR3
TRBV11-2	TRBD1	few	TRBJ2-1	TGTGCCAGCAGCTTAGTCGGACAGGGGATTTCCTACAATGAGCAGTTCTTC	CASSLVGQGISYNEQFF
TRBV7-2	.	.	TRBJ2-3	TGTGCCAGCAGCTCAGGGGAGGGCCTGAGCACAGATACGCAGTATTTT	CASSSGEGLSTDTQYF
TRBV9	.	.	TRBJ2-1	TGTGCCAGCAGCGTAGCGGGACCTCCCCGTTCATCAGGGCAGTTCTTC	CASSVAGPPRSSGQFF
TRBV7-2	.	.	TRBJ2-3	TGTGCCAGCAGCTTCGCAGATACGCAGTATTTT	CASSFADTQYF
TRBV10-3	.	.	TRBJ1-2	TGTGCCATCAGTGAGGATAACTATGGCTACACCTTC	CAISEDNYGYTF
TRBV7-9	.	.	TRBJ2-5	TGTGCCAGCAGCCCGGGGGTGTCGGGTCACCAAGAGACCCAGTACTTC	CASSPGVSGHQETQYF
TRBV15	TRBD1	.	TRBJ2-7	TGTGCCACCAGCAGAGCCGCGGACAGGGTAAACGAGCAGTACTTC	CATSRAADRVNEQYF
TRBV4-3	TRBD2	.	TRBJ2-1	TGCGCCAGCAGCCAAGATTGGCCTGGCGGACTAGCGGGGGGCCTCTACAATGAGCAGTTCTTC	CASSQDWPGGLAGGLYNEQFF
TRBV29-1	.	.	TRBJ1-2	TGCAGCGCCCCAAGGCAGGGGAACTATGGCTACACCTTC	CSAPRQGNYGYTF
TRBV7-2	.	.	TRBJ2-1	TGTGCCAGCAGCTTAGGACCTAAAGATGAGCAGTTCTTC	CASSLGPKDEQFF
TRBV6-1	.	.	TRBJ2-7	TGTGCCAGCAGAGGGGCGGCGGGGGCGCGTAACGAGCAGTACTTC	CASRGAAGARNEQYF